This entry lists 28 T cell receptor beta chains sequenced from one sample in a study of blood T cell repertoires in COVID-19. Only in-frame clones appear in the TCRdb table, and some are missing; sequencing was by immunoSEQ multiplex PCR. The table lists 130,000 or so clones, roughly two thirds of them singletons, with 1.5% to 2% in the top ten. Source material: peripheral blood. The receptors derive from a woman in her seventies with acute or convalescent COVID-19.

The chain recombines TRBV28 with TRBJ1-2; D unresolved. V was cut by 5 bases and J by 9 bases, with 13 bases left in between. CDR1 is MDHEN, CDR2 SYDVKM, per germline. CDR3 length equals 12 residues. DNA of the CDR3: TGTGCCAGCAGTCCCGAACAGCGGAGCTACACCTTC. Its protein is CASSPEQRSYTF.

This chain connects TRBV18 to TRBJ2-6, with 16 bases fitting TRBD2. Trimming removed 0 bases from V and 4 bases from J; junction bases left unmatched: 3. CDR3 length: 19 amino acids. Germline CDR1 and CDR2: KGHSH and LQKENI. CDR3 loop: CASSPPGLAGGLGANVLTF. In DNA form, the CDR3 reads TGTGCCAGCTCACCACCGGGACTAGCGGGAGGGCTGGGGGCCAACGTCCTGACTTTC.

In this sample, this clone turned up a few times. The V gene is TRBV19, the J gene TRBJ2-7, with 8 bases aligning to TRBD1. This CDR3 comprises 15 residues. V dropped 5 bases and J dropped 4; count of bases not matched to a gene: 10. CDR1 and CDR2 from the germline V gene are LNHDA and SQIVND (reference sequence). The CDR3 DNA reads TGTGCCAGTAGTCCCGGGGCAGGGGGCGCTTACGAGCAGTACTTC. Amino acid sequence: CASSPGAGGAYEQYF.

A note on this clone: This CDR3 is also generated by other DNA sequences in the sample. V usage is TRBV6-2 or TRBV6-3 and J usage is TRBJ2-5; 11 bases align to TRBD2. The V gene's germline CDR1 is MNHEY and CDR2 SVGEGT. V trimming: 2 bases; J trimming: 5 bases; junction bases outside the gene matches: 4. This CDR3 comprises 15 residues. CDR3 sequence reads: CASSYPASGGETQYF. CDR3 nucleotides: TGTGCCAGCAGTTACCCGGCTAGCGGGGGGGAGACCCAGTACTTC.

The chain carries TRBV19 and TRBJ1-2; 7 nucleotides agree with TRBD1. Looked up from germline, CDR1 is LNHDA and CDR2 is SQIVND (reference sequence). This CDR3 spans 15 amino acids. V dropped 5 bases and J dropped 4; count of bases not matched to a gene: 10. The DNA of the CDR3 is TGTGCCAGTAGTGATTGGGACAGAAGGTCCTATGGCTACACCTTC. Encoded protein: CASSDWDRRSYGYTF.

This clone was seen ten or more times. The chain combines TRBV5-6 with TRBJ1-1; the D is unclear. The CDR3 consists of 13 residues. The V and J ends lost 2 bases and 5 bases respectively, with 10 bases between them. Germline V gene lookup returns CDR1 SGHDT and CDR2 YYEEEE. The CDR3 coding sequence is TGTGCCAGCAGCTTAGAGGGATCGACTGAAGCTTTCTTT. Translation gives CASSLEGSTEAFF.

CDR3 nucleotides: TGTGCCAGTAGTACCATTTCAGGGGGTTCTTCACCCCTCCACTTT. It yields the protein CASSTISGGSSPLHF. The rearrangement joins TRBV19 to TRBJ1-6, with TRBD1 matching over 7 bases. The germline gives CDR1 LNHDA, CDR2 SQIVND (reference sequence). The CDR3 spans 15 residues. The V segment lost 4 bases and the J segment 9 bases; nucleotides outside the gene matches: 9.

By share, this clone counts as medium-sized. The chain couples TRBV6-1 to TRBJ1-5; TRBD1 aligns across 7 bases. The CDR3 length is 16 residues. The junction had 3 bases not matched to a gene; V was cut back by 1 base and J by 0 bases. Germline CDR1 MNHNS, CDR2 SASEGT. As DNA, the CDR3 is TGTGCCAGCAGTGAAGGACAGGGAAATAGCAATCAGCCCCAGCATTTT. It encodes CASSEGQGNSNQPQHF.

The gene calls are TRBV6-1 and TRBJ1-2; 11 bases fit TRBD1. The V gene's germline CDR1 is MNHNS and CDR2 SASEGT. With 3 bases clipped from V and 7 bases from J, the junction kept 4 bases outside the gene matches. The CDR3 spans 14 residues. DNA of the CDR3: TGTGCCAGCAGTGAGGATGGGACAGGGGGTGGCTACACCTTC. Amino acids: CASSEDGTGGGYTF.

This rearrangement joins TRBV7-9 to TRBJ1-2; the D gene is possibly TRBD1 (5 bases). V was pared by 5 bases and J by 8 bases, with 27 bases between. Germline values: CDR1 SEHNR, CDR2 FQNEAQ (reference sequence). The CDR3 is made up of 17 amino acids. The CDR3: CASSGDSGHRKGPGYTF. CDR3 nucleotides: TGTGCCAGCAGCGGGGACTCGGGCCACAGAAAAGGGCCCGGCTACACCTTC.

This clone was seen just once. This chain joins TRBV10-3 and TRBJ2-7; TRBD2 agrees at 8 bases. Germline values: CDR1 ENHRY, CDR2 SYGVKD. V trimming: 6 bases; J trimming: 6 bases; junction bases outside the gene matches: 7. There are 13 residues in the CDR3. The DNA of the CDR3 is TGTGCCATCAGGATTAGCGGGATCGGCGAGCAGTACTTC. Translation: CAIRISGIGEQYF.

The V and J genes are TRBV7-2 and TRBJ2-7; D not certain. This CDR3 comprises 14 residues. Germline V gene lookup returns CDR1 SGHTA and CDR2 FQGNSA. The V and J ends lost 1 base and 1 base respectively, with 8 bases between them. The CDR3 loop is CASSLGHSSYEQYF. The CDR3 DNA reads TGTGCCAGCAGCTTAGGTCACAGTTCCTACGAGCAGTACTTC.

The genes are TRBV6-5 and TRBJ1-2; D is uncertain. There are 13 residues in the CDR3. Deletions cut 7 bases from V and 9 bases from J, with 18 bases between. Looked up from germline, CDR1 is MNHEY and CDR2 is SVGAGI. In DNA form, the CDR3 reads TGTGCCAGCAAGGGAGGGATCTTCGGGAGCTACACCTTC. It encodes CASKGGIFGSYTF.

V and J are TRBV2 and TRBJ1-4, with D perhaps TRBD1 (5 bases). Trimming left V 2 bases short and J 5 bases short, with 12 bases between. From germline, CDR1 is SNHLY and CDR2 FYNNEI. This CDR3 is 15 amino acids long. The CDR3 is CASSETRGVNEKLFF. The CDR3 region has the DNA TGTGCCAGCAGTGAAACGCGGGGCGTCAATGAAAAACTGTTTTTT.

The chain combines TRBV7-6 with TRBJ1-1; D possibly corresponds to TRBD1 (6 bases). Germline values: CDR1 SGHVS, CDR2 FNYEAQ. Trimming took off 4 bases at V and 2 bases at J, with 14 bases between the two ends. This CDR3 spans 15 amino acids. As DNA, the CDR3 is TGTGCCAGCAGCTCCGAGGGGACACCTAACACTGAAGCTTTCTTT. Its translation: CASSSEGTPNTEAFF.

A few counts support this clone. The CDR3 loop is CASRGLTNTEAFF. The DNA of the CDR3 is TGTGCCAGTAGGGGACTGACCAACACTGAAGCTTTCTTT. The V call is TRBV19, the J call TRBJ1-1, with a tentative D call TRBD1 (5 bases). The V gene lost 6 bases and the J gene lost 2 bases, with 10 bases spanning the gap. Germline V gene data show CDR1 as LNHDA and CDR2 as SQIVND (reference sequence). CDR3 length: 13 amino acids.

V gene TRBV30 combines with J gene TRBJ1-3; TRBD1 matches 8 bases. The V gene end was trimmed by 7 bases and the J gene end by 0 bases; junction bases not matched to a gene: 2. Germline V CDR1 and CDR2: GTSNPN, SVGIG (reference sequence). The CDR3 is 13 residues long. CDR3 DNA sequence: TGTGCCTTAGGACAGGGCTCTGGAAACACCATATATTTT. Translated, it gives CALGQGSGNTIYF. Combining the CDR3 with reference TRBV30 and TRBJ1-3 gives the whole variable domain SQTIHQWPATLVQPVGSPLSLECTVEGTSNPNLYWYRQAAGRGLQLLFYSVGIGQISSEVPQNLSASRPQDRQFILSSKKLLLSDSGFYLCALGQGSGNTIYFGEGSWLTVV.

J is TRBJ1-2 and V is TRBV2, with 7 bases aligning to TRBD1. Trimming cost V 6 bases and J 4 bases; bases outside gene matches: 11. This CDR3 contains 15 residues. The germline CDR1 and CDR2 sequences are SNHLY and FYNNEI. CDR3: CASRALTGLGYGYTF. The CDR3 bases are TGTGCCAGCAGAGCGTTGACAGGGCTAGGCTATGGCTACACCTTC.

J is TRBJ1-1 and V is TRBV4-3; 10 positions agree with TRBD1. Germline assignment: CDR1 LGHNA and CDR2 YSLEER. The CDR3 contains 17 residues. Unmatched junction bases numbered 8, after V lost 0 bases and J lost 4 bases. The CDR3 sequence: CASSQDIGQGVGTEAFF. CDR3 nucleotide sequence: TGCGCCAGCAGCCAAGATATAGGACAGGGGGTTGGCACTGAAGCTTTCTTT.

This chain links TRBV3-1 (or the pseudogene TRBV3-2) with TRBJ2-7; D is ambiguous. This CDR3 comprises 12 residues. CDR1 LGHDT and CDR2 YNNKEL come from the germline V gene (reference sequence). Trimming pared 1 base from V and 6 bases from J, leaving 7 bases between. DNA for the CDR3: TGTGCCAGCAGCCAAGTGCGTTCCGAGCAGTACTTC. Amino acids: CASSQVRSEQYF.

The chain joins TRBV6-5 to TRBJ1-4; no definite D call. The V and J ends lost 4 bases and 6 bases respectively, with 18 bases between them. CDR1 and CDR2 from the germline V gene are MNHEY and SVGAGI. The CDR3 is 16 amino acids. Here the CDR3 reads CASSLGSWPPDEKLFF. DNA for the CDR3: TGTGCCAGCAGTTTGGGCTCTTGGCCCCCCGATGAAAAACTGTTTTTT.

The chain joins TRBV28 to TRBJ2-3, with 8 nucleotides matching TRBD2. This CDR3 is built from 14 residues. Germline V lookup: CDR1 MDHEN, CDR2 SYDVKM. The V segment lost 10 bases and the J segment 6 bases; nucleotides outside the gene matches: 12. The CDR3 loop reads CATRAGEGGDTQYF. Written as DNA, the CDR3 is TGTGCCACCAGAGCGGGAGAGGGGGGGGATACGCAGTATTTT.

Many counts were recorded for this clone. The J gene is TRBJ1-3, the V gene TRBV30; D is perhaps TRBD1 (6 bases). V lost 1 base, J lost 0 bases, and 7 bases lay in between. There are 14 residues in the CDR3. Germline V lookup: CDR1 GTSNPN, CDR2 SVGIG (reference sequence). The CDR3 loop is CAWSGTDSGNTIYF. The DNA of the CDR3 is TGTGCCTGGAGTGGGACAGACTCTGGAAACACCATATATTTT.

The sample holds a few counts of this clone. The CDR3 sequence: CATSETTDVETQYF. Written as DNA, the CDR3 is TGTGCCACCAGTGAAACGACTGATGTAGAGACCCAGTACTTC. The genes are TRBV24-1 and TRBJ2-5; D is unclear. The germline gives CDR1 KGHDR, CDR2 SFDVKD. The CDR3 has 14 amino acids. V was pared by 4 bases and J by 4 bases, with 12 bases between.

This chain joins TRBV29-1 and TRBJ2-3; TRBD1 agrees at 7 bases. The junction had 7 bases not matched to a gene; V was cut back by 4 bases and J by 0 bases. Germline V lookup: CDR1 SQVTM, CDR2 ANQGSEA. CDR3 length equals 15 residues. CDR3 sequence: CSVARGTASTDTQYF. The CDR3 DNA follows: TGCAGCGTTGCCCGAGGGACAGCTAGCACAGATACGCAGTATTTT.

The chain employs TRBV7-2 and TRBJ2-1, with 10 bases matching TRBD2. This CDR3 has 15 residues. The V gene end was trimmed by 4 bases and the J gene end by 5 bases; junction bases not matched to a gene: 5. The germline V gene has CDR1 SGHTA and CDR2 FQGNSA. CDR3 bases: TGTGCCAGCAGCTATTCTAGCGGGGGAAACAATGAGCAGTTCTTC. This translates into CASSYSSGGNNEQFF.

The chain links TRBV5-4 to TRBJ2-7; the match to TRBD1 covers 7 bases. The CDR3 contains 14 residues. The V and J ends lost 3 bases and 0 bases, in that order; junction bases with no gene match: 3. Germline CDR1 is SGHNT and CDR2 is YYREEE (reference sequence). CDR3 amino acids: CASSSGQTSYEQYF. CDR3 DNA: TGTGCCAGCAGCTCGGGACAGACCTCCTACGAGCAGTACTTC.

The gene calls are TRBV28 and TRBJ2-7; D is possibly TRBD1 (6 bases). The germline CDR1 and CDR2 sequences are MDHEN and SYDVKM. This CDR3 has 13 residues. Trimming removed 7 bases from V and 3 bases from J, with 13 bases in between. The CDR3 is CASIRGRGYEQYF. The CDR3 nucleotides are TGTGCCAGCATCCGCGGCAGGGGCTACGAGCAGTACTTC.